The 28 T cell receptor beta chains reported below all come from one sample, sequenced in a study of T cell responses to AZD1222 COVID-19 vaccine. Clones were sequenced by immunoSEQ multiplex PCR, and TCRdb holds only the in-frame ones, with some missing. The sample lists more than 65,000 clones, approximately 78% seen once, with approximately 21% in the top ten. The specimen comprised peripheral blood, sampled on day 0 of AZD1222 vaccination. The source is an adult in good health.

The rearrangement joins TRBV3-1 (or the pseudogene TRBV3-2) to TRBJ1-2; 11 nucleotides align to TRBD1. The germline CDR1 and CDR2 sequences are LGHDT and YNNKEL (reference sequence). The CDR3 loop spans 13 amino acids. With 4 bases clipped from V and 7 bases from J, the junction kept 2 bases outside the gene matches. The chain's CDR3 is CASSPGTGGGYTF. The DNA for the CDR3 is TGTGCCAGCAGCCCCGGGACAGGGGGTGGCTACACCTTC.

This chain joins TRBV7-9 and TRBJ2-5; D might be TRBD1 (5 bases). Germline values: CDR1 SEHNR, CDR2 FQNEAQ (reference sequence). Trimming took 0 bases from V and 2 from J, leaving 10 bases between them. The CDR3 sequence is 15 residues long. In DNA form, the CDR3 reads TGTGCCAGCAGCTTAGCGCTCGCAGGGCAAGAGACCCAGTACTTC. Protein product: CASSLALAGQETQYF.

This sequence joins TRBV29-1 and TRBJ2-3; TRBD2 matches at 14 bases. V gave up 4 bases and J gave up 9 bases; unmatched junction bases: 3. Germline V gene data show CDR1 as SQVTM and CDR2 as ANQGSEA. The CDR3 totals 13 residues. Here the CDR3 reads CSVGGLAGDTQYF. The DNA of the CDR3 is TGCAGCGTTGGGGGACTAGCGGGAGACACGCAGTATTTT.

This rearrangement joins TRBV19 to TRBJ1-3; D gene uncertain. The germline V gene has CDR1 LNHDA and CDR2 SQIVND (reference sequence). CDR3 length equals 15 residues. Trimming took off 3 bases at V and 1 base at J, with 10 bases between the two ends. The CDR3 region is CASSIWTGSGNTIYF. The CDR3 region has the DNA TGTGCCAGTAGTATTTGGACCGGTTCTGGAAACACCATATATTTT. The whole variable domain, remainder taken from reference TRBV19 and TRBJ1-3, is DGGITQSPKYLFRKEGQNVTLSCEQNLNHDAMYWYRQDPGQGLRLIYYSQIVNDFQKGDIAEGYSVSREKKESFPLTVTSAQKNPTAFYLCASSIWTGSGNTIYFGEGSWLTVV.

This clone was counted a single time. This rearrangement joins TRBV11-2 to TRBJ2-2; TRBD2 matches at 8 bases. The CDR3 has 17 amino acids. Germline CDR1 and CDR2: SGHAT and FQNNGV. V shed 5 bases and J 4 bases; nucleotides not matched to a gene: 12. Here the CDR3 reads CASSLGTRLRGTGELFF. In nucleotides, the CDR3 is TGTGCCAGCAGCCTAGGGACTAGGTTGAGAGGCACCGGGGAGCTGTTTTTT. Full variable domain (rest looked up from reference TRBV11-2 and TRBJ2-2): EAGVAQSPRYKIIEKRQSVAFWCNPISGHATLYWYQQILGQGPKLLIQFQNNGVVDDSQLPKDRFSAERLKGVDSTLKIQPAKLEDSAVYLCASSLGTRLRGTGELFFGEGSRLTVL.

The gene calls are TRBV5-4 and TRBJ2-1; 8 nucleotides line up with TRBD2. CDR3 length: 16 amino acids. Germline CDR1 and CDR2: SGHNT and YYREEE (reference sequence). V shed 0 bases, J shed 9 bases, and the junction held 11 bases outside the gene matches. The CDR3 reads CASSLEPAGVSFEQFF. The CDR3 DNA reads as TGTGCCAGCAGCTTGGAGCCAGCGGGAGTTTCATTTGAGCAGTTCTTC.

The chain has TRBV5-5 and TRBJ2-5; 7 positions agree with TRBD2. The CDR3 consists of 15 residues. Germline V gene data show CDR1 as SGHKS and CDR2 as YYEKEE (reference sequence). With V trimmed by 1 base and J by 4 bases, 7 bases remained unmatched. As DNA, the CDR3 is TGTGCCAGCAGCTTGCCGCTAGCGGTAGTAGAGACCCAGTACTTC. This codes for CASSLPLAVVETQYF.

This chain joins TRBV28 and TRBJ2-7, with no clear D. The V end lost 5 bases, the J end lost 4 bases, and 9 bases lay between the germline ends. CDR1 and CDR2 (germline): MDHEN, SYDVKM. CDR3 size: 12 residues. Here the CDR3 reads CASSATVYEQYF. CDR3 sequence (DNA): TGTGCCAGCAGTGCGACGGTATACGAGCAGTACTTC.

The chain links TRBV6-5 to TRBJ2-5, with a weak D call TRBD2 (6 bases). The length of the CDR3 is 16 residues. V was cut by 4 bases and J by 5 bases, with 20 bases left in between. Germline values: CDR1 MNHEY, CDR2 SVGAGI. In DNA, the CDR3 is TGTGCCAGCAGTTCCATGTCCTCGGGAGAACGGGAGACCCAGTACTTC. It yields the protein CASSSMSSGERETQYF.

This clone came up a few times. The chain joins TRBV5-4 to TRBJ2-1; D remains unclear. V was pared by 4 bases and J by 5 bases, with 7 bases between. The CDR3 consists of 12 residues. The germline V gene encodes CDR1 SGHNT and CDR2 YYREEE (reference sequence). The CDR3 region is CASSPTDNEQFF. DNA of the CDR3: TGTGCCAGCAGCCCCACCGACAATGAGCAGTTCTTC.

The chain combines TRBV3-1 (or the pseudogene TRBV3-2) with TRBJ1-1; D ambiguous. Germline CDR1 reads LGHDT; CDR2 reads YNNKEL (reference sequence). The ends were cut back, 6 bases at V and 6 bases at J, with 14 bases in the middle. This CDR3 contains 13 residues. For the CDR3, the DNA is TGTGCCAGCAGTACACACCCGAGGTCTGAAGCTTTCTTT. This sequence encodes CASSTHPRSEAFF.

The gene calls are TRBV29-1 and TRBJ1-2; D unresolved. Trimming took 6 bases from V and 4 from J, leaving 6 bases between them. Germline CDR1 and CDR2: SQVTM and ANQGSEA. There are 10 residues in the CDR3. As DNA, the CDR3 is TGCAGCGTCCCCGGCTATGGCTACACCTTC. It specifies CSVPGYGYTF. The full variable domain, completed using reference TRBV29-1 and TRBJ1-2, is SAVISQKPSRDICQRGTSLTIQCQVDSQVTMMFWYRQQPGQSLTLIATANQGSEATYESGFVIDKFPISRPNLTFSTLTVSNMSPEDSSIYLCSVPGYGYTFGSGTRLTVV.

The chain joins TRBV2 to TRBJ2-3; no reliable D call. There are 13 residues in the CDR3. V lost 4 bases, J lost 4 bases, and 9 bases lay in between. The germline V gene encodes CDR1 SNHLY and CDR2 FYNNEI. This CDR3 reads CASSVSSPDTQYF. CDR3 DNA: TGTGCCAGCAGTGTTAGCTCCCCAGATACGCAGTATTTT.

The rearrangement links TRBV4-1 to TRBJ2-7; 8 bases fit TRBD2. Unmatched junction bases numbered 4, after V lost 1 base and J lost 2 bases. The germline CDR1 and CDR2 sequences are MGHRA and YSYEKL. The length of the CDR3 is 15 residues. The CDR3 nucleotides are TGCGCCAGCAGCCAAGTAGTGACTAGCGCCTACGAGCAGTACTTC. Protein product: CASSQVVTSAYEQYF.

The CDR3 region is CSASSTGLDTEAFF. The CDR3 DNA follows: TGCAGTGCTAGTTCGACAGGGCTGGACACTGAAGCTTTCTTT. The V call is TRBV20-1, the J call TRBJ1-1, with 7 bases fitting TRBD1. Germline V gives CDR1 DFQATT, CDR2 SNEGSKA (reference sequence). The CDR3 loop spans 14 amino acids. Trimming took 3 bases from V and 3 from J; bases not matched to a gene: 7.

In its sample, this clone was seen a few times. V and J are TRBV5-1 and TRBJ1-1; TRBD1 agrees at 7 bases. Germline CDR1 is SGHRS and CDR2 is YFSETQ. The CDR3 consists of 13 residues. Losses at the gene ends were 3 bases for V and 4 bases for J; bases not matched to a gene: 3. The CDR3 region is CASSSTGPTEAFF. The CDR3 coding sequence is TGCGCCAGCAGCTCGACAGGGCCCACTGAAGCTTTCTTT.

The J gene is TRBJ2-4, the V gene TRBV23-1; TRBD2 is a possible D gene (5 bases). Being an ORF, TRBV23-1 has a function that is uncertain. The CDR3 runs to 19 residues. The V end lost 1 base, the J end lost 4 bases, and 23 bases lay between the germline ends. CDR3 coding DNA: TGCGCCAGCAGTCAATGGTCGAAAATATTACACCGGGAAAAAAACATTCAGTACTTC. Translated: CASSQWSKILHREKNIQYF.

The chain uses TRBV19 and TRBJ2-7, with a tentative D call TRBD1 (6 bases). The CDR3 sequence is 15 residues long. Germline V gene sequence: CDR1 LNHDA, CDR2 SQIVND (reference sequence). V lost 5 bases and J lost 2, with 16 bases in between. Here the CDR3 DNA reads TGTGCCAGTAGTCGTCAGGGGCCAGGGACCTACGAGCAGTACTTC. It encodes CASSRQGPGTYEQYF. Full variable domain (outside the CDR3, taken from reference TRBV19 and TRBJ2-7): DGGITQSPKYLFRKEGQNVTLSCEQNLNHDAMYWYRQDPGQGLRLIYYSQIVNDFQKGDIAEGYSVSREKKESFPLTVTSAQKNPTAFYLCASSRQGPGTYEQYFGPGTRLTVT.

The gene calls are TRBV21-1 and TRBJ2-7. TRBV21-1 is a known pseudogene. This CDR3 contains 16 residues. The CDR3 loop is CASSKDRARLNYEQYF. For the CDR3, the DNA is TGTGCCAGCAGCAAAGATAGGGCCCGCCTAAACTACGAGCAGTACTTC.

The V gene is TRBV6-5, the J gene TRBJ1-6; D not certain. Germline V gene data show CDR1 as MNHEY and CDR2 as SVGAGI. V was shortened by 6 bases and J by 4 bases, with 13 bases between the two germline ends. The CDR3 totals 15 residues. CDR3 in amino acids: CASSLAKNYNSPLHF. CDR3 nucleotides: TGTGCCAGCAGCTTGGCAAAGAATTATAATTCACCCCTCCACTTT.

The J gene is TRBJ2-7, the V gene TRBV2; D gene uncertain. The V gene lost 4 bases and the J gene lost 1 base, with 14 bases spanning the gap. Germline V gene lookup returns CDR1 SNHLY and CDR2 FYNNEI. CDR3 length equals 15 residues. CDR3 DNA sequence: TGTGCCAGCAGTGGAGACACATACCCTTCCTACGAGCAGTACTTC. It translates to CASSGDTYPSYEQYF.

This clone was observed a few times. This chain links TRBV19 with TRBJ2-7; no clear D gene. The V gene's germline CDR1 is LNHDA and CDR2 SQIVND (reference sequence). CDR3 length: 16 residues. Trimming cost V 5 bases and J 0 bases, with 17 bases left between them. CDR3 in DNA: TGTGCCAGTAGTGTCTCCGTCGGGCAAAGCTCCTACGAGCAGTACTTC. Its protein product is CASSVSVGQSSYEQYF.

The table lists this clone with a few counts. The V gene is TRBV6-5, the J gene TRBJ2-1; a possible D gene is TRBD1 (5 bases). Germline V CDR1 and CDR2: MNHEY, SVGAGI. This CDR3 spans 12 amino acids. V gave up 5 bases and J gave up 9 bases, with 11 bases separating them. The CDR3 loop is CASSLLGVEQFF. In nucleotides, the CDR3 is TGTGCCAGCAGTCTCTTAGGGGTTGAGCAGTTCTTC.

J is TRBJ1-5 and V is TRBV6-4; D is undetermined. The CDR3 sequence is 13 residues long. In germline, CDR1 is MRHNA, CDR2 SNTAGT. V was clipped by 6 bases and J by 5 bases, with 11 bases between them. CDR3 in amino acids: CASSLYLDQPQHF. The CDR3 DNA reads TGTGCCAGCAGCCTTTACTTGGATCAGCCCCAGCATTTT.

The genes are TRBV7-2 and TRBJ2-1, with TRBD2 identical over 10 bases. Germline V lookup: CDR1 SGHTA, CDR2 FQGNSA. The CDR3 sequence is 15 residues long. After removal of 5 bases from V and 4 bases from J, the junction contained 5 bases not matched to a gene. The CDR3 DNA follows: TGTGCCAGCAGCACGAGGACTAGCGGTTACAATGAGCAGTTCTTC. It codes for CASSTRTSGYNEQFF.

The chain has TRBV7-2 and TRBJ2-7; possibly TRBD1 for D (5 bases). Germline loops: CDR1 SGHTA, CDR2 FQGNSA. The CDR3 extends over 13 amino acids. Trimming removed 7 bases at V and 6 bases at J, with 16 bases between. CDR3: CASTLGWGGEQYF. The DNA of the CDR3 is TGTGCCAGCACCCTGGGATGGGGCGGCGAGCAGTACTTC.

This chain links TRBV28 with TRBJ2-7; D call uncertain. Germline assignment: CDR1 MDHEN and CDR2 SYDVKM. The CDR3 contains 15 residues. Trimming stripped 5 bases from V and 0 bases from J, with 14 bases between. The CDR3 sequence is CASSRRRPSSYEQYF. The CDR3 bases are TGTGCCAGCAGTCGGCGAAGGCCTAGCTCCTACGAGCAGTACTTC.

This chain connects TRBV19 to TRBJ1-1, with D perhaps TRBD1 (5 bases). The CDR3 totals 19 residues. Germline V CDR1 and CDR2: LNHDA, SQIVND (reference sequence). V dropped 1 base and J dropped 2 bases, with 23 bases sitting between them. CDR3 sequence reads: CASSIGLGSRVGANTEAFF. The CDR3 DNA reads as TGTGCCAGTAGTATAGGATTAGGATCCCGGGTCGGGGCTAACACTGAAGCTTTCTTT.